Sequencing of this T cell receptor beta chain was carried out in a study of shared clonotypes between healthy human individuals. About the study: Three CD4 naive, three CD4 memory, two CD8 naive and one CD8 memory plate were used per donor. Findings of the study overall: The generation probabilities recorded for non-shared clonotypes fell below those of clonotypes shared by all four donors.

Details on this clone: Its antigen is unidentified.

CDR1 and CDR2 from the germline V gene are MNHEY and SMNVEV (reference sequence). The ends were cut back, 5 bases at V and 5 bases at J, with 7 bases in the middle. The CDR3 spans 11 residues. The assay was immunoSEQ multiplex PCR, and TCRdb's table has in-frame clones only and misses some. The sample yields about 980,000 clones, approximately 80% seen once. Free of recent acute infections or vaccinations, the donors were healthy HIV-negative adults. The sequencing sample was made of memory CD4+ T cells sorted from blood. Subset denoted: CD45RA-negative fraction. V usage is TRBV27 and J usage is TRBJ2-7, with D hard to call. The source is a young man in good health. The CDR3, as DNA: TGTGCCAGCAGTCGTTTTGACGAGCAGTACTTC. This translates into CASSRFDEQYF.